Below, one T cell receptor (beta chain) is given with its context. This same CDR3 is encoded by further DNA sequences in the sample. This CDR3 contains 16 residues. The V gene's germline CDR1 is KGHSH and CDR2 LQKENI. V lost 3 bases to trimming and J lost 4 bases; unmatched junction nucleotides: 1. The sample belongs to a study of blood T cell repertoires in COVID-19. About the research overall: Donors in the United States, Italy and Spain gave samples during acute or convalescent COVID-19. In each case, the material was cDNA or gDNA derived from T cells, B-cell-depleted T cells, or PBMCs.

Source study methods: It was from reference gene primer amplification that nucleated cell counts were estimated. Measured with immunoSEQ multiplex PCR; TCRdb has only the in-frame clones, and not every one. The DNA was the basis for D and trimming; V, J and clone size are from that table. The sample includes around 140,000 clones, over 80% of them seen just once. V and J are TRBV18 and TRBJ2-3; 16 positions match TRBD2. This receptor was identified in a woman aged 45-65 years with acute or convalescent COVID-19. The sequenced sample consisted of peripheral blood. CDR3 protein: CASSPGLAGGSDTQYF. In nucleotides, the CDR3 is TGTGCCAGCTCACCGGGACTAGCGGGGGGGTCAGATACGCAGTATTTT.